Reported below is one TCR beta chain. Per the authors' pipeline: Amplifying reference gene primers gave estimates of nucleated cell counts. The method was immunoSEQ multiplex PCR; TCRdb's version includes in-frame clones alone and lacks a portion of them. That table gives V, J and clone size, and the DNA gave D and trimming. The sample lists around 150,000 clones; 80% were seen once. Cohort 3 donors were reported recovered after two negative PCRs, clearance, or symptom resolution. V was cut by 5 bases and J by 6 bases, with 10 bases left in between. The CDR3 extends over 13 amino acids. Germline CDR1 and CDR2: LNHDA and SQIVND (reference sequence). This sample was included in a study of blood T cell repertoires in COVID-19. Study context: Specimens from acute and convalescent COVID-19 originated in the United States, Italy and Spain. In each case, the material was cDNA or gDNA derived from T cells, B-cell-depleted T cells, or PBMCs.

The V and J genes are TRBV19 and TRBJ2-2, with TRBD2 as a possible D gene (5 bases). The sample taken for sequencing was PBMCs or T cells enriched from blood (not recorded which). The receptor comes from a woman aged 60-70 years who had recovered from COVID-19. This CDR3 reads CASSVGLSGELFF. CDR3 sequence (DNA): TGTGCCAGTAGTGTCGGACTCTCCGGGGAGCTGTTTTTT.